This T cell receptor (beta chain) was obtained from a study of blood T cell repertoires in COVID-19. Study information: Collection of acute and convalescent COVID-19 samples took place in the United States, Italy and Spain. T cells, B-cell-depleted T cells, or PBMCs supplied cDNA or gDNA.

Assay: immunoSEQ multiplex PCR; the TCRdb copy retains only in-frame clones and omits some. The data contain some 320,000 clones, around 87% of them singletons. CDR1 is SGHRS and CDR2 is YFSETQ in the germline V gene. The CDR3 is made up of 16 amino acids. The V and J ends lost 2 bases and 1 base respectively, with 15 bases between them. The chain couples TRBV5-1 to TRBJ1-2; D call uncertain. The sample was peripheral blood. The receptor's source is a woman aged 45-59 years who had recovered from COVID-19. CDR3 loop: CASSFLGRTNNYGYTF. The CDR3 nucleotides are TGCGCCAGCAGCTTTCTTGGCAGAACTAATAACTATGGCTACACCTTC.